This record concerns one T cell receptor beta chain sequence. Which antigen it targets is not known. It has no much larger one-base neighbor in the sample; base qualities were not kept. This record belongs to a study of control samples from healthy donors and cancer patients (dated by TCRdb to the early 2020s). Libraries were made using the immunoSEQ multiplex PCR assay. Entries here come from immuneACCESS through TCRdb and include only in-frame sequences with V and J called. Some clones fail to appear in such tables; in the studies checked, an unresolved V gene covers under half of the shortfall, and the cause of the remainder is unknown. This sample has about 140,000 clones in its table, and more than 90% of those were observed once. About 11% of the sample lies in the top ten. Its CDR3 holds 12 amino acids, cysteine through phenylalanine. The read is trimmed to its CDR3 DNA, 36 bases read in frame from base 1. The germline V gene encodes CDR1 MNHEY and CDR2 SVGAGI. The trim is 6 bases for V and 8 bases for J, with a gap of 13 bases between the germline ends.

The sequence is built from TRBV6-5 and TRBJ1-1; the D region possibly corresponds to TRBD1 (5 bases align). The origin of this receptor is a man aged 25-40 years in good health. The source material was blood. The CDR3: CASSRGEAEAFF. The DNA reads as follows: TGTGCCAGCAGCCGAGGGGAGGCCGAAGCTTTCTTT.